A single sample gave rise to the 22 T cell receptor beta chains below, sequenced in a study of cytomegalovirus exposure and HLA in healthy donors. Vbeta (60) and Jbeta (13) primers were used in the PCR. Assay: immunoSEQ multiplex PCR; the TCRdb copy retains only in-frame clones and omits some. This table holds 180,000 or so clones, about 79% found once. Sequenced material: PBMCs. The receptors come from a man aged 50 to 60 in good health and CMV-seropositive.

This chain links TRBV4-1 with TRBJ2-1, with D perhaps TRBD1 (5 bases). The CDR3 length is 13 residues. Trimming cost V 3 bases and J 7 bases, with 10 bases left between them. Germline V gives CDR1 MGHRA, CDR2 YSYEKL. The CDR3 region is CASSQNDRNEQFF. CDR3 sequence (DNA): TGCGCCAGCAGCCAGAACGACAGAAATGAGCAGTTCTTC.

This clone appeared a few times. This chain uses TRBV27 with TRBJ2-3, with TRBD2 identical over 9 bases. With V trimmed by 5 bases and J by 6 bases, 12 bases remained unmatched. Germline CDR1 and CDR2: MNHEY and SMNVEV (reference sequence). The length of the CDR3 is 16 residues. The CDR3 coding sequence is TGTGCCAGCAGTCCTGGAAGCGGGGGGTTTATGGATACGCAGTATTTT. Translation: CASSPGSGGFMDTQYF.

The CDR3 reads CASSAGQGYNSPLHF. The CDR3 region has the DNA TGCGCCAGCAGCGCCGGACAGGGCTACAATTCACCCCTCCACTTT. This chain uses TRBV5-1 with TRBJ1-6; TRBD1 agrees at 8 bases. The CDR3 is made up of 15 amino acids. Trimming at V came to 4 bases and at J to 7 bases, leaving 7 bases not matched to a gene. Germline loops: CDR1 SGHRS, CDR2 YFSETQ. The full variable domain, in which reference TRBV5-1 and TRBJ1-6 provide the parts outside the CDR3, is KAGVTQTPRYLIKTRGQQVTLSCSPISGHRSVSWYQQTPGQGLQFLFEYFSETQRNKGNFPGRFSGRQFSNSRSEMNVSTLELGDSALYLCASSAGQGYNSPLHFGNGTRLTVT.

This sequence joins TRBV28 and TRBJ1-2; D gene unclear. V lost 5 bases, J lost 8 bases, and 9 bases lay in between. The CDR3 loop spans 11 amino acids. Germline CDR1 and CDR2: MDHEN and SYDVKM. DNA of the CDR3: TGTGCCAGCAGTGAGGTTCGCGGCTACACCTTC. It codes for CASSEVRGYTF.

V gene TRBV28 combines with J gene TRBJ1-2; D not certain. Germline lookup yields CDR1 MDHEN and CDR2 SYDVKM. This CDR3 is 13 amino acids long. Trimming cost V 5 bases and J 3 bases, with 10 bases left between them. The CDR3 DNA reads TGTGCCAGCAGTCAAGCCCCTCACTATGGCTACACCTTC. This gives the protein CASSQAPHYGYTF.

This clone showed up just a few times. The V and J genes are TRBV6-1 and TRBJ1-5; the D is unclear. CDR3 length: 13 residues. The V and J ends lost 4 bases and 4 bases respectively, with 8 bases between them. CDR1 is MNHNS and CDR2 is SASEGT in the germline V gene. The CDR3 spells CASSGAQNQPQHF. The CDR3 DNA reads TGTGCCAGCAGTGGGGCGCAGAATCAGCCCCAGCATTTT.

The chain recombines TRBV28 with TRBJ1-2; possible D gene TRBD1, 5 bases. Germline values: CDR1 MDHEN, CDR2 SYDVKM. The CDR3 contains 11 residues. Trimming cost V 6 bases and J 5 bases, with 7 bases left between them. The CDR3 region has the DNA TGTGCCAGCAGATCAGGGTATGGCTACACCTTC. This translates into CASRSGYGYTF.

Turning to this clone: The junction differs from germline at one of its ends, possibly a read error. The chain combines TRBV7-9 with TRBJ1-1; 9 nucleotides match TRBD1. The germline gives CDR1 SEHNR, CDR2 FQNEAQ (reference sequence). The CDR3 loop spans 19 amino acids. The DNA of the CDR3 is TGTTCCAGCAGCTTAGGGTCGGAACAGGGGGCCTATATGAACACTGAAGCTTTCTTT. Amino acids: CSSSLGSEQGAYMNTEAFF.

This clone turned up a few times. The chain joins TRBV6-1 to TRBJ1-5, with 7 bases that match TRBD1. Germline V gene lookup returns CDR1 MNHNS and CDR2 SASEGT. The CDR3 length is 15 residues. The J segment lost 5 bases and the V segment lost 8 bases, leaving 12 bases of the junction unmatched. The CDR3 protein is CASGDRQGGYQPQHF. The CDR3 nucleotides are TGTGCCAGCGGGGATCGACAGGGTGGCTATCAGCCCCAGCATTTT.

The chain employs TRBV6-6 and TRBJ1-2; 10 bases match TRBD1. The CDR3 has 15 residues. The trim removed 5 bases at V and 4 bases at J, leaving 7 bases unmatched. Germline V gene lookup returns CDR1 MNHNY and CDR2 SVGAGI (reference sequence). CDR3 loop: CASSGVDRGVYGYTF. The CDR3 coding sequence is TGTGCCAGCAGTGGCGTGGACAGGGGGGTCTATGGCTACACCTTC.

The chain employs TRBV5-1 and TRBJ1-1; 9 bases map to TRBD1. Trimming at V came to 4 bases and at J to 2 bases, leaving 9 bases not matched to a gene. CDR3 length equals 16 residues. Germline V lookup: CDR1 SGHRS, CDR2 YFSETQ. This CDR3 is CASSPGTGPKNTEAFF. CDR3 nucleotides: TGCGCCAGCAGCCCCGGGACAGGGCCAAAAAACACTGAAGCTTTCTTT.

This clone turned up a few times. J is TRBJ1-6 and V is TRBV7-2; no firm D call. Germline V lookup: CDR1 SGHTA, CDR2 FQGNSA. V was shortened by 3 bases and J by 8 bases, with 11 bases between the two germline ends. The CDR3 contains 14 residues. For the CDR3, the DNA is TGTGCCAGCAGCTTCTCGCACCAGGATTCACCCCTCCACTTT. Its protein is CASSFSHQDSPLHF.

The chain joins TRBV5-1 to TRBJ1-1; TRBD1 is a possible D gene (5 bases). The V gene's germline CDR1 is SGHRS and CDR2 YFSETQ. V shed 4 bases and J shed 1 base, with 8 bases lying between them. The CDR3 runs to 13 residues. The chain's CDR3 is CASSATGNTEAFF. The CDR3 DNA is TGCGCCAGCAGCGCTACAGGGAACACTGAAGCTTTCTTT.

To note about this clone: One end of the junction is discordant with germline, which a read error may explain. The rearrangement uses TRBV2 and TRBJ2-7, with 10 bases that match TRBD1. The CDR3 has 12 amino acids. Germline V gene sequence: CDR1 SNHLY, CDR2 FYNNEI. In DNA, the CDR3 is TGTGCCAGCAAAAATATAGGACAGGGGGGCAACTTC. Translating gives CASKNIGQGGNF.

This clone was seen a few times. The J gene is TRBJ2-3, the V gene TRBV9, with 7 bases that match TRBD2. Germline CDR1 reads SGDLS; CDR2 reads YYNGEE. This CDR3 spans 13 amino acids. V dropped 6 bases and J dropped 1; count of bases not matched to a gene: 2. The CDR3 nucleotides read TGTGCCAGCAATCGGGGGGGCACAGATACGCAGTATTTT. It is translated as CASNRGGTDTQYF.

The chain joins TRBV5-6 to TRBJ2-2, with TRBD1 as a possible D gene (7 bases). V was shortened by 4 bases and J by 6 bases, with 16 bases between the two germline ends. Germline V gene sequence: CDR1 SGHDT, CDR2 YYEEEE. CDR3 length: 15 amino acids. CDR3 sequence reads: CASSLHDRDSGELFF. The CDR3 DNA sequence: TGTGCCAGCAGCCTCCACGACAGGGACTCCGGGGAGCTGTTTTTT.

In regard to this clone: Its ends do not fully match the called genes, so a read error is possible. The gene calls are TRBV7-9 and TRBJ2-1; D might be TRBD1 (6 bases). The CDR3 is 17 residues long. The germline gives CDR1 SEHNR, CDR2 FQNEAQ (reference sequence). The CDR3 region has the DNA TGTTCCAGCAGCTTAGCCAGGGGAACTGGTGACGTCGATGAGCAGTTCTTC. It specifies CSSSLARGTGDVDEQFF.

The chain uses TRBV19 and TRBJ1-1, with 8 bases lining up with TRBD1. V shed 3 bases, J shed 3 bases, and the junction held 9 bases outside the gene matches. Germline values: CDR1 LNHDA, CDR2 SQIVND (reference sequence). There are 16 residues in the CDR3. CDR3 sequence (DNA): TGTGCCAGTAGTATTGGGACAGGAATTGTGGACACTGAAGCTTTCTTT. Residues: CASSIGTGIVDTEAFF.

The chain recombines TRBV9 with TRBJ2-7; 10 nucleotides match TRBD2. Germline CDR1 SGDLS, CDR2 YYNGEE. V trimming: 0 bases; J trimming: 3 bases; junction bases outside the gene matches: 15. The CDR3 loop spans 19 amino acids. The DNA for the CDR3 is TGTGCCAGCAGCGTAGCATCCCAATCTAGCGGGGGCCGTAGCTACGAGCAGTACTTC. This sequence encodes CASSVASQSSGGRSYEQYF.

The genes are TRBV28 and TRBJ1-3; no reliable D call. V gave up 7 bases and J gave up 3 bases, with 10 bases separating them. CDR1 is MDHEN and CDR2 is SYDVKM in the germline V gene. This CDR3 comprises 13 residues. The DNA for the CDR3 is TGTGCCAGCATAGGCACAGATGGAAACACCATATATTTT. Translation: CASIGTDGNTIYF.

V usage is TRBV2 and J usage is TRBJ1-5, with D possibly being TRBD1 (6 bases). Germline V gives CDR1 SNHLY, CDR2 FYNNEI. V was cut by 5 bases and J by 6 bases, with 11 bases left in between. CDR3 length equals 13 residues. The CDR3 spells CASSQQGFQPQHF. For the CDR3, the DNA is TGTGCCAGCAGTCAGCAGGGGTTTCAGCCCCAGCATTTT. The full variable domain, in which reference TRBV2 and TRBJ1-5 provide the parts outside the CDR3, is EPEVTQTPSHQVTQMGQEVILRCVPISNHLYFYWYRQILGQKVEFLVSFYNNEISEKSEIFDDQFSVERPDGSNFTLKIRSTKLEDSAMYFCASSQQGFQPQHFGDGTRLSIL.

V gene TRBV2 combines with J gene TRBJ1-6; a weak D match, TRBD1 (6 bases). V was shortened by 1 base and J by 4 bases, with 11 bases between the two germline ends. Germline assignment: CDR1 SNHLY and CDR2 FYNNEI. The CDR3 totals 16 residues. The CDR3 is CASSEESGAYNSPLHF. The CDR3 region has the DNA TGTGCCAGCAGTGAAGAATCAGGGGCTTATAATTCACCCCTCCACTTT.